Listed below are T cell receptor beta chains from one sample, sequenced in a study of shared clonotypes between healthy human individuals. Measured with immunoSEQ multiplex PCR; TCRdb has only the in-frame clones, and not every one. Of approximately 740,000 clones in the sample, approximately 92% were seen once. Sequences were obtained from naive CD8+ T cells sorted from blood. The receptors were sampled from a man younger than 45 in good health. CDR3s include the opening cysteine and the closing phenylalanine or tryptophan. A D gene is named only where the DNA matches it firmly. Where a row states a size, it is once, few, many or the class of an expanded clone; other rows omit it.

v_call	j_call	d_call	clone_size	cdr3_aa	cdr3_nt
TRBV10-1	TRBJ2-3	-	-	CASSRTHEDTQYF	TGCGCCAGCAGTCGGACGCACGAGGATACGCAGTATTTT
TRBV28	TRBJ1-5	-	-	CASSLVPFKKYGRDQPQHF	TGTGCCAGCAGTTTAGTCCCTTTCAAGAAGTATGGTCGGGATCAGCCCCAGCATTTT
TRBV7-2	TRBJ1-1	-	-	CASSSRVGLDTEAFF	TGTGCCAGCAGCTCCCGGGTGGGGTTAGACACTGAAGCTTTCTTT
TRBV19	TRBJ1-1	-	-	CASTSWGAEAFF	TGTGCCAGTACTTCTTGGGGTGCTGAAGCTTTCTTT
TRBV5-5	TRBJ2-7	-	-	CASSARQVPEQYF	TGTGCCAGCAGCGCAAGACAGGTTCCCGAGCAGTACTTC
TRBV5-4	TRBJ1-2	-	-	CASSLGTANYGYTF	TGTGCCAGCAGCTTGGGCACTGCTAACTATGGCTACACCTTC
TRBV27	TRBJ1-3	-	-	CASSFKPSGNTIYF	TGTGCCAGCAGTTTTAAGCCCTCTGGAAACACCATATATTTT
TRBV28	TRBJ2-7	TRBD1	-	CASSFLGQGENEQYF	TGTGCCAGCAGTTTCCTTGGACAGGGCGAAAATGAGCAGTACTTC
TRBV5-5	TRBJ2-7	-	-	CASSLRGGDNYEQYF	TGTGCCAGCAGCTTGAGGGGAGGGGACAACTACGAGCAGTACTTC
TRBV7-9	TRBJ2-6	-	once	CASSLGRTGANVLTF	TGTGCCAGCAGCCTCGGACGGACTGGGGCCAACGTCCTGACTTTC